The 32 T cell receptor beta chains below were found in one sample sequenced in a study of blood T cell repertoires in COVID-19. TCRdb's table, derived via immunoSEQ multiplex PCR, lists solely in-frame clones and lacks some. Altogether a few hundred thousand clones are present, around 82% being singletons, with the ten largest covering 8% to 9.5%. The sequencing input was peripheral blood. These receptors were taken from a human donor in a cohort sampled during active COVID-19.

The CDR3, as DNA: TGTGCCAGCAGCTTAGAGCCGGGAAGTCCCTACGAGCAGTACTTC. Encoded protein: CASSLEPGSPYEQYF. This chain connects TRBV11-3 to TRBJ2-7; a weak D match, TRBD2 (5 bases). Germline CDR1 SGHNT, CDR2 YENEEA. The CDR3 totals 15 residues. Trimming left V 0 bases short and J 2 bases short, with 11 bases between.

This chain uses TRBV6-2 or TRBV6-3 with TRBJ2-1, with 15 bases lining up with TRBD2. V lost 2 bases and J lost 9; bases outside the gene matches: 2. The CDR3 totals 15 residues. The V gene's germline CDR1 is MNHEY and CDR2 SVGEGT. CDR3 sequence (DNA): TGTGCCAGCAGTTACGGGACTAGCGGGAGGACTGAGCAGTTCTTC. It specifies CASSYGTSGRTEQFF.

The rearrangement links TRBV6-6 to TRBJ1-6; D uncertain. CDR3 length equals 15 residues. CDR1 MNHNY and CDR2 SVGAGI come from the germline V gene (reference sequence). Trimming removed 6 bases from V and 6 bases from J, with 15 bases in between. CDR3 sequence: CASRTTKDGNSPLHF. CDR3 sequence (DNA): TGTGCCAGCAGGACTACAAAAGACGGTAATTCACCCCTCCACTTT.

The chain joins TRBV28 to TRBJ2-5, with 7 positions matching TRBD1. V shed 5 bases, J shed 4 bases, and the junction held 13 bases outside the gene matches. The CDR3 sequence is 16 residues long. Germline V CDR1 and CDR2: MDHEN, SYDVKM. In DNA, the CDR3 is TGTGCCAGCAGTCCCTCGGGAAGGGGGCTTGGAGAGACCCAGTACTTC. This sequence encodes CASSPSGRGLGETQYF.

The J gene is TRBJ1-2, the V gene TRBV10-3; the match to TRBD1 covers 8 bases. V lost 4 bases and J lost 5; bases outside the gene matches: 3. The CDR3 totals 13 residues. Germline lookup yields CDR1 ENHRY and CDR2 SYGVKD. The CDR3 nucleotides read TGTGCCATCAGTGGCACAGGGGGGTATGGCTACACCTTC. It specifies CAISGTGGYGYTF.

The V call is TRBV27, the J call TRBJ2-7; no definite D call. Germline assignment: CDR1 MNHEY and CDR2 SMNVEV (reference sequence). Trimming removed 3 bases at V and 2 bases at J, with 14 bases between. The CDR3 runs to 15 residues. This CDR3 is CASSLSTDKTYEQYF. CDR3 bases: TGTGCCAGCAGTTTGTCCACAGATAAAACCTACGAGCAGTACTTC.

The CDR3 reads CASSTPGQANTGELFF. The CDR3 DNA reads as TGTGCCAGTAGTACGCCGGGACAGGCGAACACCGGGGAGCTGTTTTTT. The rearrangement joins TRBV19 to TRBJ2-2, with 8 bases that match TRBD1. V trimming: 4 bases; J trimming: 0 bases; junction bases outside the gene matches: 4. The germline gives CDR1 LNHDA, CDR2 SQIVND (reference sequence). This CDR3 comprises 16 residues.

The rearrangement joins TRBV10-3 to TRBJ1-6; no clear D. This CDR3 contains 12 residues. V was clipped by 2 bases and J by 8 bases, with 4 bases between them. CDR1 and CDR2 (germline): ENHRY, SYGVKD. The CDR3 spells CAISETDSPLHF. The CDR3 DNA sequence: TGTGCCATCAGTGAGACAGATTCACCCCTCCACTTT.

The rearrangement joins TRBV7-2 to TRBJ1-5; TRBD1 matches 7 bases. The junction had 5 bases not matched to a gene; V was cut back by 4 bases and J by 5 bases. Germline V gives CDR1 SGHTA, CDR2 FQGNSA. The CDR3 loop spans 14 amino acids. CDR3 region: CASSSRTGDQPQHF. The DNA for the CDR3 is TGTGCCAGCAGCTCCCGGACAGGTGATCAGCCCCAGCATTTT. Variable domain in full (rest from reference TRBV7-2 and TRBJ1-5): GAGVSQSPSNKVTEKGKDVELRCDPISGHTALYWYRQSLGQGLEFLIYFQGNSAPDKSGLPSDRFSAERTGGSVSTLTIQRTQQEDSAVYLCASSSRTGDQPQHFGDGTRLSIL.

V is TRBV5-1 and J is TRBJ1-2, with 8 bases matching TRBD1. This CDR3 has 14 amino acids. In germline, CDR1 is SGHRS, CDR2 YFSETQ. V lost 4 bases, J lost 4 bases, and 6 bases stayed unmatched. CDR3 DNA sequence: TGCGCCAGCAGCACGCAGGGGGCTGGCTATGGCTACACCTTC. Protein sequence: CASSTQGAGYGYTF.

This chain uses TRBV10-1 with TRBJ2-7; TRBD1 matches at 7 bases. The J segment lost 3 bases and the V segment lost 2 bases, leaving 7 bases of the junction unmatched. Germline-derived CDR1 and CDR2 are WNHNN and SYGVQD (reference sequence). CDR3 length equals 15 residues. CDR3 loop: CASSETGVGRYEQYF. In DNA, the CDR3 is TGCGCCAGCAGTGAGACAGGGGTCGGCCGCTACGAGCAGTACTTC.

This clone is a singleton in its sample. The genes are TRBV15 and TRBJ1-6, with a weak D call TRBD1 (5 bases). CDR1 and CDR2 (germline): LNHNV, YYDKDF (reference sequence). Trimming cost V 1 base and J 4 bases, with 11 bases left between them. The CDR3 is made up of 16 amino acids. In DNA form, the CDR3 reads TGTGCCACCAGCAGAGTAGGAGGGGATTATAATTCACCCCTCCACTTT. Its translation is CATSRVGGDYNSPLHF.

The rearrangement links TRBV19 to TRBJ1-1; 7 bases map to TRBD1. The CDR3 loop spans 14 amino acids. With V trimmed by 3 bases and J by 0 bases, 1 base remained unmatched. The germline V gene has CDR1 LNHDA and CDR2 SQIVND (reference sequence). The CDR3 DNA reads as TGTGCCAGTAGTATTGGGACAGTGAACACTGAAGCTTTCTTT. It is translated as CASSIGTVNTEAFF.

The genes are TRBV4-1 and TRBJ2-7; no clear D. Germline values: CDR1 MGHRA, CDR2 YSYEKL. The CDR3 consists of 14 residues. V was clipped by 1 base and J by 2 bases, with 9 bases between them. CDR3 bases: TGCGCCAGCAGCCAAGGGCAAGTCACCTACGAGCAGTACTTC. This encodes CASSQGQVTYEQYF.

V usage is TRBV6-5 and J usage is TRBJ2-7; TRBD1 matches at 8 bases. V was pared by 9 bases and J by 5 bases, with 15 bases of the junction left unmatched. The V gene's germline CDR1 is MNHEY and CDR2 SVGAGI. The CDR3 is 15 amino acids. CDR3 loop: CASMPKWTGKNEQYF. The CDR3, as DNA: TGTGCCAGTATGCCGAAGTGGACAGGGAAAAACGAGCAGTACTTC.

This clone was observed once. The chain has TRBV10-2 and TRBJ2-1, with 12 bases identical to TRBD2. Germline V gene lookup returns CDR1 WSHSY and CDR2 SAAADI. V shed 3 bases, J shed 10 bases, and the junction held 4 bases outside the gene matches. This CDR3 region has 14 residues. CDR3 region: CASSELAGGQEQFF. CDR3 nucleotides: TGCGCCAGCAGTGAACTAGCGGGAGGCCAGGAGCAGTTCTTC.

The chain joins TRBV5-4 to TRBJ2-5; 10 bases match TRBD2. This CDR3 region has 16 residues. The J segment lost 5 bases and the V segment lost 1 base, leaving 8 bases of the junction unmatched. CDR1 is SGHNT and CDR2 is YYREEE in the germline V gene (reference sequence). As DNA, the CDR3 is TGTGCCAGCAGCTTGCGGGTAGCGGGGGGCCTGGAGACCCAGTACTTC. This gives the protein CASSLRVAGGLETQYF.

This rearrangement joins TRBV10-3 to TRBJ2-2; 10 nucleotides match TRBD2. V lost 8 bases to trimming and J lost 7 bases; unmatched junction nucleotides: 16. Germline V CDR1 and CDR2: ENHRY, SYGVKD. There are 17 residues in the CDR3. CDR3 region: CAIGAYSGGLPGGELFF. DNA of the CDR3: TGTGCCATCGGCGCTTATAGCGGGGGGCTCCCCGGCGGGGAGCTGTTTTTT.

This clone was seen a few times. This CDR3 is CASSLTGWGNTIYF. DNA for the CDR3: TGCGCCAGCAGCCTGACAGGGTGGGGAAACACCATATATTTT. V and J are TRBV5-1 and TRBJ1-3; 7 bases map to TRBD1. Losses at the gene ends were 4 bases for V and 4 bases for J; bases not matched to a gene: 5. Germline CDR1 reads SGHRS; CDR2 reads YFSETQ. This CDR3 region has 14 residues.

Points on this clone: Sequence at one end of the junction differs from germline and may be a read error. This chain uses TRBV7-9 with TRBJ1-4, with a possible D match to TRBD1 (6 bases). In germline, CDR1 is SEHNR, CDR2 FQNEAQ (reference sequence). The CDR3 is 14 amino acids. CDR3 sequence (DNA): TGTGCCAGCAGGCCCGGGACAACCAATGAAAAACTGTTTTTT. This translates into CASRPGTTNEKLFF. Using reference TRBV7-9 and TRBJ1-4 for the parts outside the CDR3, the full variable domain is DTGVSQNPRHKITKRGQNVTFRCDPISEHNRLYWYRQTLGQGPEFLTYFQNEAQLEKSRLLSDRFSAERPKGSFSTLEIQRTEQGDSAMYLCASRPGTTNEKLFFGSGTQLSVL.

This clone was seen just once. For the CDR3, the DNA is TGTGCCAGCAGCTTTTCAACTACCTCGGCGAGCGAGCAGTACTTC. Translated: CASSFSTTSASEQYF. The chain uses TRBV7-9 and TRBJ2-7, with no clear D. V was trimmed by 3 bases and J by 6 bases, leaving 18 bases between them. The CDR3 consists of 15 residues. Germline CDR1 SEHNR, CDR2 FQNEAQ (reference sequence). The full variable domain, in which reference TRBV7-9 and TRBJ2-7 provide the parts outside the CDR3, is DTGVSQNPRHKITKRGQNVTFRCDPISEHNRLYWYRQTLGQGPEFLTYFQNEAQLEKSRLLSDRFSAERPKGSFSTLEIQRTEQGDSAMYLCASSFSTTSASEQYFGPGTRLTVT.

The rearrangement uses TRBV5-1 and TRBJ2-7; possibly TRBD1 for D (6 bases). CDR1 and CDR2 from the germline V gene are SGHRS and YFSETQ. Trimming left V 4 bases short and J 2 bases short, with 10 bases between. The CDR3 runs to 13 residues. Here the CDR3 reads CASSRTEAYEQYF. DNA of the CDR3: TGCGCCAGCAGCCGGACAGAAGCCTACGAGCAGTACTTC.

The chain employs TRBV29-1 and TRBJ2-5; a weak D match, TRBD2 (5 bases). The CDR3 has 12 residues. Germline V gene lookup returns CDR1 SQVTM and CDR2 ANQGSEA. V lost 4 bases and J lost 5, with 11 bases in between. CDR3 bases: TGCAGCGTTGCGGGGATCGGGGAGACCCAGTACTTC. It is translated as CSVAGIGETQYF.

This chain connects TRBV5-6 to TRBJ1-1; no definite D call. Between the trimmed V and J ends, which lost 1 base and 0 bases, there was a span of 16 bases. Per the germline V gene, CDR1 is SGHDT and CDR2 is YYEEEE. CDR3 length equals 17 residues. The CDR3 here is CASSLYAGGFMNTEAFF. CDR3 coding DNA: TGTGCCAGCAGCTTGTATGCAGGAGGGTTTATGAACACTGAAGCTTTCTTT.

The V and J genes are TRBV28 and TRBJ2-5, with D possibly being TRBD2 (5 bases). CDR3 length equals 16 residues. The germline V and J ends were trimmed by 3 bases and 5 bases, with 19 bases remaining between them. The germline V gene encodes CDR1 MDHEN and CDR2 SYDVKM. CDR3 region: CASSFPIPGNGETQYF. The CDR3 DNA sequence: TGTGCCAGCAGTTTCCCGATCCCCGGGAATGGGGAGACCCAGTACTTC. The whole variable domain, filled in from reference TRBV28 and TRBJ2-5, reads DVKVTQSSRYLVKRTGEKVFLECVQDMDHENMFWYRQDPGLGLRLIYFSYDVKMKEKGDIPEGYSVSREKKERFSLILESASTNQTSMYLCASSFPIPGNGETQYFGPGTRLLVL.

V and J are TRBV18 and TRBJ2-7, with TRBD2 matching over 12 bases. V lost 2 bases to trimming and J lost 4 bases; unmatched junction nucleotides: 3. Per the germline V gene, CDR1 is KGHSH and CDR2 is LQKENI. The length of the CDR3 is 15 residues. CDR3 coding DNA: TGTGCCAGCTCACCAAGGACTAGCGGGATGTACGAGCAGTACTTC. Translating gives CASSPRTSGMYEQYF.

The chain combines TRBV14 with TRBJ2-4, with D possibly matching TRBD1 (5 bases). Germline CDR1 is SGHDN and CDR2 is FVKESK. The CDR3 runs 15 residues. V lost 1 base and J 7 bases, leaving 14 bases between the germline ends. The CDR3 DNA reads as TGTGCCAGCAGCCAAGGGGCAGGGATTTTGAACATTCAGTACTTC. Translating gives CASSQGAGILNIQYF.

V gene TRBV4-1 combines with J gene TRBJ2-1, with TRBD2 matching 15 bases. Trimming at V came to 7 bases and at J to 4 bases, leaving 5 bases not matched to a gene. CDR1 and CDR2 from the germline V gene are MGHRA and YSYEKL. This CDR3 spans 16 amino acids. The CDR3 is CASTGLAGGPYNEQFF. As DNA, the CDR3 is TGCGCCAGCACCGGACTAGCGGGGGGGCCTTACAATGAGCAGTTCTTC.

This clone was observed once. The gene calls are TRBV18 and TRBJ2-7; the D is unclear. This CDR3 has 15 residues. V was cut by 2 bases and J by 0 bases, with 11 bases left in between. The germline gives CDR1 KGHSH, CDR2 LQKENI. The CDR3 region is CASSPRGGTSYEQYF. The CDR3 coding sequence is TGTGCCAGCTCACCAAGAGGCGGTACCTCCTACGAGCAGTACTTC.

The chain combines TRBV5-1 with TRBJ2-3, with 9 bases that match TRBD2. The CDR3 runs to 16 residues. V was clipped by 2 bases and J by 8 bases; unmatched bases: 12. The germline gives CDR1 SGHRS, CDR2 YFSETQ. Here the CDR3 reads CASSFTSGGTVSTQYF. The CDR3 DNA reads TGCGCCAGCAGCTTCACGAGCGGGGGGACCGTTAGTACGCAGTATTTT.

This clone came up a few times. J is TRBJ1-5 and V is TRBV5-1, with TRBD1 matching 7 bases. J gave up 4 bases and V 3 bases, and 4 bases lay outside the gene matches. CDR3 length equals 14 residues. Germline V CDR1 and CDR2: SGHRS, YFSETQ. This chain's CDR3 is CASSWGTANQPQHF. The CDR3 bases are TGCGCCAGCAGCTGGGGGACAGCTAATCAGCCCCAGCATTTT.

Notes on this clone: Other nucleotide sequences from this sample produce the same CDR3. The chain joins TRBV19 to TRBJ1-1; D gene ambiguous. The CDR3 covers 14 residues. Trimming left V 5 bases short and J 0 bases short, with 10 bases between. Germline V gene data show CDR1 as LNHDA and CDR2 as SQIVND (reference sequence). The CDR3 sequence: CASSRGQMNTEAFF. The CDR3 nucleotides read TGTGCCAGTAGTCGTGGGCAGATGAACACTGAAGCTTTCTTT.